The clone carrying this T cell receptor (beta chain) turned up a few times. Its antigen is currently unknown. Investigators reverse transcribed all isolated RNA, so they sequenced expressed TCRB transcripts. Profiled with immunoSEQ multiplex PCR; TCRdb holds only in-frame clones, not every one. The sample holds approximately 110,000 clones, around 40% seen once. With 3 bases clipped from V and 5 bases from J, the junction kept 3 bases outside the gene matches. CDR1 is GTSNPN and CDR2 is SVGIG in the germline V gene (reference sequence). This CDR3 has 12 residues. The record originates from a study of beta chain features in type 1 diabetes. Notes on the study in general: The question left open here concerned HLA type influencing TCRB rearrangement. In patients and controls equally, PCR might favor templates that are shorter. Using cDNA template may skew counts toward highly expressing activated cells. Naive, central memory and Treg TCRB repertoires seemed to resemble each other more closely in patients than they did in healthy donors.

Sequencing used stem cell memory CD4+ T cells from blood. The clonotype comes from a woman under 30 in good health. The chain joins TRBV30 to TRBJ2-5, with 7 bases fitting TRBD1. CDR3: CAWRQGSETQYF. CDR3 coding DNA: TGTGCCTGGAGACAGGGGTCCGAGACCCAGTACTTC.